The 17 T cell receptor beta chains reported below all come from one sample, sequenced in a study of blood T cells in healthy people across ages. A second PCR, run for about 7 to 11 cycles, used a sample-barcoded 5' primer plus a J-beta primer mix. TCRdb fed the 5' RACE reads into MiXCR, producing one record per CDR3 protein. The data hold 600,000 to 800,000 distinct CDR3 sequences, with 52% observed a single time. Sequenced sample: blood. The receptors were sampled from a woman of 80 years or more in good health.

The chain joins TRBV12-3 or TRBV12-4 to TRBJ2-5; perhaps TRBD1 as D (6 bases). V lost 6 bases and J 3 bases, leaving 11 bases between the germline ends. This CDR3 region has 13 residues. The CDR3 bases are TGTGCCAGCAGACGGACAGAGAAAGAGACCCAGTACTTC. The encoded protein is CASRRTEKETQYF.

CDR3 DNA: TGTGCCAGCCGCCCCGAGGGGGGTGAGCAGTTCTTC. Translation: CASRPEGGEQFF. The V call is TRBV12-3 or TRBV12-4, the J call TRBJ2-1; tentatively, D is TRBD1 or TRBD2 (6 bases each). The CDR3 covers 12 residues. Trimming took 8 bases from V and 9 from J, leaving 14 bases between them.

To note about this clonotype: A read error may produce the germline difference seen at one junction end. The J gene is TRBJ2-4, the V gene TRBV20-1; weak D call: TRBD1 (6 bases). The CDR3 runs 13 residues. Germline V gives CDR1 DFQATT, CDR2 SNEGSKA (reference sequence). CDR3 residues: CGAYREAKNIQYF. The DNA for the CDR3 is TGCGGTGCTTACAGGGAAGCCAAAAACATTCAGTACTTC.

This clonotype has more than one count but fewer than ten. CDR3 nucleotides: TGTGCCAGCAGTCCCCACACTAGCGGGATGTCCTACGAGCAGTACTTC. This codes for CASSPHTSGMSYEQYF. The gene calls are TRBV28 and TRBJ2-7; 10 bases map to TRBD2. The CDR3 runs to 16 residues. Germline V gives CDR1 MDHEN, CDR2 SYDVKM. With 5 bases clipped from V and 1 base from J, the junction kept 8 bases outside the gene matches. The whole variable domain, filled in from reference TRBV28 and TRBJ2-7, reads DVKVTQSSRYLVKRTGEKVFLECVQDMDHENMFWYRQDPGLGLRLIYFSYDVKMKEKGDIPEGYSVSREKKERFSLILESASTNQTSMYLCASSPHTSGMSYEQYFGPGTRLTVT.

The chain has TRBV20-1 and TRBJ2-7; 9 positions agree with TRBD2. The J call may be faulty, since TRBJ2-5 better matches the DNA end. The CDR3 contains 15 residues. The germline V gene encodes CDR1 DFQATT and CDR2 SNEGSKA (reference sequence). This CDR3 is CSARVAGARGETQYF. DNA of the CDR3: TGCAGTGCTAGGGTAGCGGGAGCCAGGGGAGAGACCCAGTACTTC.

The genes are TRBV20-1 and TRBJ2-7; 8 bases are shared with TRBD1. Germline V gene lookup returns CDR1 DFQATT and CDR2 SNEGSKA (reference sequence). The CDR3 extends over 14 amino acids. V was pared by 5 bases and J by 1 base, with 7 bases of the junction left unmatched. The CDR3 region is CSAPFDRGSYEQYF. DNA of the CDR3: TGCAGTGCTCCTTTCGACAGGGGATCCTACGAGCAGTACTTC.

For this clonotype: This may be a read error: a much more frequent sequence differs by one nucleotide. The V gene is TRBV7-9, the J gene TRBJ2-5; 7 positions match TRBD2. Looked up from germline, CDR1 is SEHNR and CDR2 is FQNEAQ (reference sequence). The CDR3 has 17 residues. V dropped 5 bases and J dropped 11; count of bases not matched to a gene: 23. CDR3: CASSPGGRYSSYNEQYF. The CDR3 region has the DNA TGTGCCAGCAGCCCGGGGGGACGCTATAGCTCCTACAATGAGCAGTACTTC. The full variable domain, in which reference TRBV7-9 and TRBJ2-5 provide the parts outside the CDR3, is DTGVSQNPRHKITKRGQNVTFRCDPISEHNRLYWYRQTLGQGPEFLTYFQNEAQLEKSRLLSDRFSAERPKGSFSTLEIQRTEQGDSAMYLCASSPGGRYSSYNEQYFGPGTRLLVL.

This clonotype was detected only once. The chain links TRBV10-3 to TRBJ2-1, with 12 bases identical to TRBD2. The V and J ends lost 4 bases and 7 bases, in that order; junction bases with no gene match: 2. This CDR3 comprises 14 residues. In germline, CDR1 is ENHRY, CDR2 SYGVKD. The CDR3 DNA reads TGTGCCATCAGTGGGACTAGCGGGGTGAATGAGCAGTTCTTC. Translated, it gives CAISGTSGVNEQFF.

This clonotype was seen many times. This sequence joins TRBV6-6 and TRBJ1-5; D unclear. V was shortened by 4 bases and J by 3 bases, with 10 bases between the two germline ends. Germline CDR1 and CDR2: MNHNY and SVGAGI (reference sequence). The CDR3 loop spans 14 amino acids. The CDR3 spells CASSWEVNNQPQHF. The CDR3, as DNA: TGTGCCAGCAGTTGGGAGGTAAACAATCAGCCCCAGCATTTT.

CDR3 DNA sequence: TGCAGTGTTCAGCGGGGGGGATTACAGGACGGGCAGTATTTT. As protein: CSVQRGGLQDGQYF. This chain joins TRBV20-1 and TRBJ2-3; TRBD2 agrees at 10 bases. This CDR3 is built from 14 residues. CDR1 and CDR2 (germline): DFQATT, SNEGSKA (reference sequence). J lost 11 bases, V lost 7 bases, and 15 bases had no gene match.

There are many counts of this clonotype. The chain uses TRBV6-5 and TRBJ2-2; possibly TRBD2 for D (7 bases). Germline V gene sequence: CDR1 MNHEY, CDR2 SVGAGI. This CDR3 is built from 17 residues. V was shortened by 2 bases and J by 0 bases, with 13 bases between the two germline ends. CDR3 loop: CASSYAAGAANTGELFF. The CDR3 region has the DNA TGTGCCAGCAGTTACGCGGCGGGGGCGGCGAACACCGGGGAGCTGTTTTTT.

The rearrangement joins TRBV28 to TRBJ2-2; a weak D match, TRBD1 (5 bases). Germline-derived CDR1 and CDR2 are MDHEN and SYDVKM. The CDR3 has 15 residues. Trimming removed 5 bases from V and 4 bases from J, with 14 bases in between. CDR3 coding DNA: TGTGCCAGCAGTACACTCAGGGTTAGCACCGGGGAGCTGTTTTTT. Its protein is CASSTLRVSTGELFF.

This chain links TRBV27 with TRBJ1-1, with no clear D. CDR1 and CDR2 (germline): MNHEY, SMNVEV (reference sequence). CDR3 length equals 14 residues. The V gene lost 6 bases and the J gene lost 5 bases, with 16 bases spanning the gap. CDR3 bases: TGTGCCAGCAGCCTGGGAGGGTCGAGTACTGAAGCTTTCTTT. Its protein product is CASSLGGSSTEAFF.

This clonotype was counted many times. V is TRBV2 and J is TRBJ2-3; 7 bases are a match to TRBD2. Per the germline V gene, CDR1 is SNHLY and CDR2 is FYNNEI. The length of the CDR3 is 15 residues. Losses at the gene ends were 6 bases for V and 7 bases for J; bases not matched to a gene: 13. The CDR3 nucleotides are TGTGCCAGCAGGCTACGGCTAGCGGAGGGGAATACGCAGTATTTT. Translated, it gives CASRLRLAEGNTQYF.

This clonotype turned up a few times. CDR3 DNA: TGTGCCAGCAGTGAGGGAGCCTACAATGAGCAGTTCTTC. Translation gives CASSEGAYNEQFF. V gene TRBV2 combines with J gene TRBJ2-1; D perhaps matches TRBD2 (5 bases). Germline V gene sequence: CDR1 SNHLY, CDR2 FYNNEI. CDR3 length: 13 residues. Trimming took 3 bases from V and 2 from J, leaving 5 bases between them. Filled out from reference TRBV2 and TRBJ2-1, the complete variable domain reads EPEVTQTPSHQVTQMGQEVILRCVPISNHLYFYWYRQILGQKVEFLVSFYNNEISEKSEIFDDQFSVERPDGSNFTLKIRSTKLEDSAMYFCASSEGAYNEQFFGPGTRLTVL.

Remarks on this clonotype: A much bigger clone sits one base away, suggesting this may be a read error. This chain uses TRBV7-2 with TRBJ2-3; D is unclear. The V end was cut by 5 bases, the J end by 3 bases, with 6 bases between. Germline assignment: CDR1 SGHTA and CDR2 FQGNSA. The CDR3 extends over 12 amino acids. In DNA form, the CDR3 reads TGTGCCAGCAGCCGCTGGACAGATACGCAGTATTTT. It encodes CASSRWTDTQYF.

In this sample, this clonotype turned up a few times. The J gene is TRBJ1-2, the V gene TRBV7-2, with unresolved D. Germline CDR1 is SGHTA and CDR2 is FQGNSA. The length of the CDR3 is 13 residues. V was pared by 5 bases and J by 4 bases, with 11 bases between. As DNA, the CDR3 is TGTGCCAGCAGCGCCCGCGAGGGCTATGGCTACACCTTC. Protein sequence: CASSAREGYGYTF. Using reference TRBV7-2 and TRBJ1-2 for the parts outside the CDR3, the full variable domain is GAGVSQSPSNKVTEKGKDVELRCDPISGHTALYWYRQSLGQGLEFLIYFQGNSAPDKSGLPSDRFSAERTGGSVSTLTIQRTQQEDSAVYLCASSAREGYGYTFGSGTRLTVV.